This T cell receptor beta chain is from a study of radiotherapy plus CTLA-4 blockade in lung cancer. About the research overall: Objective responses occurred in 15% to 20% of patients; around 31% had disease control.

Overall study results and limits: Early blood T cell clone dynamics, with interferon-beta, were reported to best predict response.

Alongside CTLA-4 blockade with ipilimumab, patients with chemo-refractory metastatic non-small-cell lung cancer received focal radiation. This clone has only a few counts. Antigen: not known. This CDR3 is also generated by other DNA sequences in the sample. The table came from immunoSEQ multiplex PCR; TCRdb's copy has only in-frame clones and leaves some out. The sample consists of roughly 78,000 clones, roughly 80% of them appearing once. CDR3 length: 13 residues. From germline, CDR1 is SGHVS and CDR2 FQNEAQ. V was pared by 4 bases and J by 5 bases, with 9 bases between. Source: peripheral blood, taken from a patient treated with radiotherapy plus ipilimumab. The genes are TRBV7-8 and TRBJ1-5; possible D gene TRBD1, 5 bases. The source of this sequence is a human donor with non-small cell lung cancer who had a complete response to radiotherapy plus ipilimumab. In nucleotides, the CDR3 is TGTGCCAGCAGCTCCCGAGGGGATCAGCCCCAGCATTTT. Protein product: CASSSRGDQPQHF.